One and the same sample provided the 9 T cell receptor beta chains below, sequenced in a study of shared clonotypes between healthy human individuals. Naive CD8 cells comprised CD45RO-negative, CCR7-positively selected cells, excluding terminally differentiated effector memory CD45RA+ cells. Measured with immunoSEQ multiplex PCR; TCRdb has only the in-frame clones, and not every one. The table has about 2,200,000 clones, about 92% seen once. The sample comprised naive CD8+ T cells from PBMCs. These TCRs come from a young man in good health. Some clones in this sample may be carry-over from other donors' samples.

The rearrangement links TRBV15 to TRBJ2-4; 9 nucleotides line up with TRBD2. The CDR3 runs 18 residues. Germline-derived CDR1 and CDR2 are LNHNV and YYDKDF (reference sequence). The ends lost 4 bases at V and 4 bases at J; junction bases unmatched: 14. The CDR3 reads CATSTVRFSGSDKNIQYF. CDR3 sequence (DNA): TGTGCCACCAGCACCGTGAGATTTAGCGGGAGTGATAAAAACATTCAGTACTTC.

V gene TRBV13 combines with J gene TRBJ2-3; 12 positions match TRBD2. Trimming took 4 bases from V and 6 from J; bases not matched to a gene: 11. The CDR3 runs 17 residues. Germline V lookup: CDR1 PRHDT, CDR2 FYEKMQ (reference sequence). CDR3 DNA: TGTGCCAGCAGCTCCAGACTAGCGGGAGCCCCGGTGGATACGCAGTATTTT. Protein sequence: CASSSRLAGAPVDTQYF.

As for this clone: Within the sample, other DNA sequences also encode this same CDR3. This chain uses TRBV13 with TRBJ2-3, with D perhaps TRBD2 (6 bases). V lost 8 bases and J lost 6, with 12 bases in between. This CDR3 region has 12 residues. Germline loops: CDR1 PRHDT, CDR2 FYEKMQ (reference sequence). The CDR3 coding sequence is TGTGCCAGCTCCCTGGGGGGTGATACGCAGTATTTT. It specifies CASSLGGDTQYF. Using reference TRBV13 and TRBJ2-3 for the parts outside the CDR3, the full variable domain is AAGVIQSPRHLIKEKRETATLKCYPIPRHDTVYWYQQGPGQDPQFLISFYEKMQSDKGSIPDRFSAQQFSDYHSELNMSSLELGDSALYFCASSLGGDTQYFGPGTRLTVL.

V usage is TRBV7-9 and J usage is TRBJ2-5; 8 nucleotides align to TRBD1. Looked up from germline, CDR1 is SEHNR and CDR2 is FQNEAQ (reference sequence). J gave up 2 bases and V 5 bases, and 13 bases lay outside the gene matches. The CDR3 length is 17 residues. The CDR3 nucleotides are TGTGCCAGCAGCCTAACGGTGCAGGGGGCGCATCAAGAGACCCAGTACTTC. Protein: CASSLTVQGAHQETQYF.

CDR3 sequence (DNA): TGTGCCAGCAGCCTTACCTATAACACTGAAGCTTTCTTT. This codes for CASSLTYNTEAFF. This chain joins TRBV28 and TRBJ1-1; D remains ambiguous. The germline V gene encodes CDR1 MDHEN and CDR2 SYDVKM. The CDR3 consists of 13 residues. V was pared by 6 bases and J by 2 bases, with 10 bases between.

The chain uses TRBV27 and TRBJ2-7, with D maybe TRBD2 (6 bases). The length of the CDR3 is 15 residues. V lost 0 bases, J lost 5 bases, and 14 bases lay in between. Germline loops: CDR1 MNHEY, CDR2 SMNVEV (reference sequence). The CDR3 sequence: CASSLSGEVVDEQYF. The CDR3 DNA is TGTGCCAGCAGTTTATCGGGGGAGGTGGTCGACGAGCAGTACTTC.

CDR3 in amino acids: CASSEFMTAVPSNTEAFF. In DNA, the CDR3 is TGTGCCAGCAGTGAATTCATGACGGCCGTTCCCTCTAACACTGAAGCTTTCTTT. V and J are TRBV6-1 and TRBJ1-1; D remains unclear. Germline loops: CDR1 MNHNS, CDR2 SASEGT. The CDR3 extends over 18 amino acids. Between the trimmed V and J ends, which lost 2 bases and 2 bases, there was a span of 21 bases.

V usage is TRBV5-4 and J usage is TRBJ1-1; TRBD1 might be the D (5 bases). This CDR3 is built from 14 residues. CDR1 SGHNT and CDR2 YYREEE come from the germline V gene (reference sequence). V lost 5 bases and J lost 6, with 17 bases in between. The CDR3, as DNA: TGTGCCAGCAGTCAGAACGGGGGGAGGTCTGAAGCTTTCTTT. This gives the protein CASSQNGGRSEAFF.

The chain uses TRBV27 and TRBJ2-6; D call uncertain. Trimming shortened V by 8 bases and J by 4 bases, and 6 bases separated the two germline ends. Germline CDR1 and CDR2: MNHEY and SMNVEV (reference sequence). The CDR3 extends over 12 amino acids. CDR3 in DNA: TGTGCCAGCGCTCCCGGGGCCAACGTCCTGACTTTC. As protein: CASAPGANVLTF.